A selection of T cell receptor beta chains follows, all from one sample in a study of OX40 agonist ivuxolimab in advanced cancers. Repertoires were generated with immunoSEQ multiplex PCR, while TCRdb's copy carries only in-frame clones and drops some. The sample lists tens of thousands of clones, roughly 94% occurring once. Sequences were derived from CD4+ or CD8+ T cells sorted from blood, sampled in a trial of the OX40 agonist ivuxolimab. The source of these receptors is an adult with an advanced solid tumor such as melanoma, head and neck, liver or kidney cancer. The CDR3 runs from the conserved cysteine through the conserved F or W. The D gene is left open where the match is weak. A clone size is listed for some rows: how often the clone was seen (once, few, many), or a class if it is expanded.

v_gene: TRBV12-5; j_gene: TRBJ2-5; abundance: -; d_gene: TRBD1; CDR3aa: CASGSDRVQETQYF; CDR3nt: TGTGCTAGTGGTTCCGACAGGGTACAGGAGACCCAGTACTTC
v_gene: TRBV27; j_gene: TRBJ2-1; abundance: once; d_gene: TRBD2; CDR3aa: CASSPGTSGYNEQFF; CDR3nt: TGTGCCAGCAGCCCCGGGACTAGCGGTTACAATGAGCAGTTCTTC
v_gene: TRBV19; j_gene: TRBJ1-1; abundance: -; d_gene: -; CDR3aa: CASSMGRGLNTEAFF; CDR3nt: TGTGCCAGTAGTATGGGGAGGGGACTGAACACTGAAGCTTTCTTT
v_gene: TRBV28; j_gene: TRBJ1-5; abundance: once; d_gene: TRBD1; CDR3aa: CASSLGQGTVQPQHF; CDR3nt: TGTGCCAGCAGTTTAGGACAGGGCACGGTTCAGCCCCAGCATTTT
v_gene: TRBV13; j_gene: TRBJ2-5; abundance: -; d_gene: -; CDR3aa: CASSLALETQYF; CDR3nt: TGTGCCAGCAGCCTAGCCTTGGAGACCCAGTACTTC
v_gene: TRBV7-9; j_gene: TRBJ2-1; abundance: -; d_gene: -; CDR3aa: CASSLGSGIITNEQFF; CDR3nt: TGTGCCAGCAGCTTAGGGTCCGGGATCATTACTAATGAGCAGTTCTTC
v_gene: TRBV5-4; j_gene: TRBJ2-3; abundance: -; d_gene: TRBD2; CDR3aa: CASSLGGSGSKGDTQYF; CDR3nt: TGTGCCAGCAGCCTAGGGGGTAGCGGGAGTAAGGGAGATACGCAGTATTTT
v_gene: TRBV4-3; j_gene: TRBJ2-7; abundance: -; d_gene: -; CDR3aa: CASSQDIPYEQYF; CDR3nt: TGCGCCAGCAGCCAAGATATCCCCTACGAGCAGTACTTC
v_gene: TRBV29-1; j_gene: TRBJ2-1; abundance: -; d_gene: -; CDR3aa: CSGGASGPDEQFF; CDR3nt: TGCAGCGGGGGGGCCAGCGGCCCAGATGAGCAGTTCTTC
v_gene: TRBV29-1; j_gene: TRBJ2-7; abundance: once; d_gene: -; CDR3aa: CSVEETGTHFYEQYF; CDR3nt: TGCAGCGTTGAGGAAACAGGGACCCATTTTTACGAGCAGTACTTC
v_gene: TRBV6-1; j_gene: TRBJ2-7; abundance: -; d_gene: TRBD2; CDR3aa: CASSEWGSGSRDEQYF; CDR3nt: TGTGCCAGCAGTGAATGGGGTAGCGGGAGCCGGGACGAGCAGTACTTC
v_gene: TRBV13; j_gene: TRBJ1-3; abundance: -; d_gene: -; CDR3aa: CASSLFPGAGNTIYF; CDR3nt: TGTGCCAGCAGCTTATTCCCAGGAGCTGGAAACACCATATATTTT
v_gene: TRBV28; j_gene: TRBJ2-7; abundance: -; d_gene: TRBD1; CDR3aa: CASSYWTGNSYEQYF; CDR3nt: TGTGCCAGCAGTTATTGGACAGGCAACTCCTACGAGCAGTACTTC
v_gene: TRBV15; j_gene: TRBJ2-1; abundance: -; d_gene: -; CDR3aa: CATSTTTPAYNEQFF; CDR3nt: TGTGCCACCAGCACCACAACTCCGGCCTACAATGAGCAGTTCTTC
v_gene: TRBV28; j_gene: TRBJ2-1; abundance: -; d_gene: TRBD2; CDR3aa: CASSPRVLAGGTSYNEQFF; CDR3nt: TGTGCCAGCAGCCCCAGGGTTCTAGCGGGAGGGACCTCCTACAATGAGCAGTTCTTC
v_gene: TRBV10-1; j_gene: TRBJ1-5; abundance: few; d_gene: -; CDR3aa: CASSEPQGHQPQHF; CDR3nt: TGCGCCAGCAGTGAGCCCCAGGGGCATCAGCCCCAGCATTTT
v_gene: TRBV28; j_gene: TRBJ1-2; abundance: -; d_gene: TRBD1; CDR3aa: CASILQGTRYGYTF; CDR3nt: TGTGCCAGCATCTTACAGGGGACCCGTTATGGCTACACCTTC
v_gene: TRBV5-8; j_gene: TRBJ1-5; abundance: few; d_gene: -; CDR3aa: CASSLGPINQPQHF; CDR3nt: TGTGCCAGCAGCCTGGGACCGATCAATCAGCCCCAGCATTTT
v_gene: TRBV28; j_gene: TRBJ2-5; abundance: -; d_gene: -; CDR3aa: CASRDPGDQETQYF; CDR3nt: TGTGCCAGCAGGGACCCAGGGGATCAAGAGACCCAGTACTTC
v_gene: TRBV4-3; j_gene: TRBJ2-1; abundance: -; d_gene: TRBD1; CDR3aa: CASSQDFGTGHNEQFF; CDR3nt: TGCGCCAGCAGCCAAGATTTCGGGACAGGGCACAATGAGCAGTTCTTC
v_gene: TRBV27; j_gene: TRBJ1-5; abundance: -; d_gene: -; CDR3aa: CASSFGPPHGGGYQPQHF; CDR3nt: TGTGCCAGCAGTTTCGGACCCCCACATGGGGGGGGCTATCAGCCCCAGCATTTT
v_gene: TRBV4-1; j_gene: TRBJ1-1; abundance: -; d_gene: -; CDR3aa: CASSYGRRNTEAFF; CDR3nt: TGCGCCAGCAGCTACGGACGGAGGAACACTGAAGCTTTCTTT
v_gene: TRBV6-9; j_gene: TRBJ2-1; abundance: -; d_gene: -; CDR3aa: CARWTGSPSNEQFF; CDR3nt: TGTGCCAGGTGGACTGGGAGTCCCAGCAATGAGCAGTTCTTC
v_gene: TRBV15; j_gene: TRBJ1-4; abundance: -; d_gene: -; CDR3aa: CATSMRQVAEKLFF; CDR3nt: TGTGCCACCAGCATGCGGCAGGTGGCTGAAAAACTGTTTTTT
v_gene: TRBV4-1; j_gene: TRBJ2-1; abundance: -; d_gene: -; CDR3aa: CASSQGWRSTYNEQFF; CDR3nt: TGCGCCAGCAGCCAAGGATGGCGCAGCACCTACAATGAGCAGTTCTTC
v_gene: TRBV5-6; j_gene: TRBJ2-7; abundance: -; d_gene: -; CDR3aa: CASSFSGYEQYF; CDR3nt: TGTGCCAGCAGCTTCTCTGGCTACGAGCAGTACTTC
v_gene: TRBV6-6; j_gene: TRBJ2-2; abundance: -; d_gene: -; CDR3aa: CASSNGGLAGELFF; CDR3nt: TGTGCCAGCAGCAACGGGGGACTGGCCGGGGAGCTGTTTTTT
v_gene: TRBV19; j_gene: TRBJ2-1; abundance: -; d_gene: -; CDR3aa: CASTSDLYNEQFF; CDR3nt: TGTGCCAGTACCTCGGACCTTTACAATGAGCAGTTCTTC
v_gene: TRBV5-1; j_gene: TRBJ2-5; abundance: -; d_gene: TRBD2; CDR3aa: CASSPGTSGGPNQETQYF; CDR3nt: TGCGCCAGCAGCCCCGGGACTAGCGGGGGGCCAAACCAAGAGACCCAGTACTTC
v_gene: TRBV25-1; j_gene: TRBJ2-5; abundance: -; d_gene: -; CDR3aa: CASSEWETQETQYF; CDR3nt: TGTGCCAGCAGTGAATGGGAAACGCAAGAGACCCAGTACTTC
v_gene: TRBV4-3; j_gene: TRBJ2-7; abundance: -; d_gene: TRBD2; CDR3aa: CASSQDPMVAGDSHEQYF; CDR3nt: TGCGCCAGCAGCCAAGATCCCATGGTAGCGGGAGACTCCCACGAGCAGTACTTC
v_gene: TRBV10-1; j_gene: TRBJ1-5; abundance: -; d_gene: TRBD1; CDR3aa: CASTTGAAHQPQHF; CDR3nt: TGCGCCAGCACGACAGGGGCCGCTCATCAGCCCCAGCATTTT
v_gene: TRBV27; j_gene: TRBJ1-5; abundance: -; d_gene: -; CDR3aa: CASSLWSNQPQHF; CDR3nt: TGTGCCAGCAGTTTATGGAGCAATCAGCCCCAGCATTTT
v_gene: TRBV25-1; j_gene: TRBJ1-4; abundance: -; d_gene: TRBD1; CDR3aa: CASGRTGRDGKLFF; CDR3nt: TGTGCCAGCGGAAGGACAGGGCGGGACGGAAAACTGTTTTTT
v_gene: TRBV11-2; j_gene: TRBJ2-7; abundance: -; d_gene: -; CDR3aa: CASSVVGSSYEQYF; CDR3nt: TGTGCCAGCAGCGTTGTGGGAAGCTCCTACGAGCAGTACTTC
v_gene: TRBV4-3; j_gene: TRBJ1-1; abundance: -; d_gene: TRBD1; CDR3aa: CASGGQLDTEAFF; CDR3nt: TGCGCCAGCGGGGGACAGTTGGACACTGAAGCTTTCTTT
v_gene: TRBV10-3; j_gene: TRBJ2-7; abundance: few; d_gene: TRBD2; CDR3aa: CALGEGHEQYF; CDR3nt: TGTGCCTTAGGGGAGGGGCACGAGCAGTACTTC
v_gene: TRBV4-3; j_gene: TRBJ2-1; abundance: -; d_gene: -; CDR3aa: CASSQEWAEYTGEQFF; CDR3nt: TGCGCCAGCAGCCAAGAATGGGCCGAATATACAGGCGAGCAGTTCTTC
v_gene: TRBV5-6; j_gene: TRBJ1-3; abundance: -; d_gene: TRBD1; CDR3aa: CASSFTTGGLYTIYF; CDR3nt: TGTGCCAGCAGCTTCACGACAGGGGGCTTGTACACCATATATTTT
v_gene: TRBV28; j_gene: TRBJ1-2; abundance: -; d_gene: -; CDR3aa: CASSSGEVYGYTF; CDR3nt: TGTGCCAGCAGCTCCGGGGAAGTCTATGGCTACACCTTC
v_gene: TRBV29-1; j_gene: TRBJ2-7; abundance: -; d_gene: -; CDR3aa: CSVGHLGSGERYEQYF; CDR3nt: TGCAGCGTCGGGCATTTGGGGTCCGGGGAGCGCTACGAGCAGTACTTC